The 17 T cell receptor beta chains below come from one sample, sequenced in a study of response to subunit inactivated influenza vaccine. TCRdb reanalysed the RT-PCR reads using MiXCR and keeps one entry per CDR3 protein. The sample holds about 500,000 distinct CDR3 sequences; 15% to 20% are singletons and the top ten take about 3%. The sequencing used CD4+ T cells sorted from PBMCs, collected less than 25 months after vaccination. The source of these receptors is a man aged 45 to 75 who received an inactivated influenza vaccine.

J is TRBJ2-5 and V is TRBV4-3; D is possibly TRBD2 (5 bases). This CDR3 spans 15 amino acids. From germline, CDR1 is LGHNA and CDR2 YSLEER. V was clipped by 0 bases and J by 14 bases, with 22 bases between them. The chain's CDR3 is CASSQDSSDVRVRYF. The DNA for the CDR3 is TGCGCCAGCAGCCAAGATTCGTCGGACGTGCGGGTTCGATACTTC.

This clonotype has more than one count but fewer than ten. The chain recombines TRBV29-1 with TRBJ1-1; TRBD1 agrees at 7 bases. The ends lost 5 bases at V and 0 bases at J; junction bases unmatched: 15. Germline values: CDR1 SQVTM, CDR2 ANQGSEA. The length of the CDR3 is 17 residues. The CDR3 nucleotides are TGCAGCGTTCGATCCAGAGGGGGCGCAGGGGTGAACACTGAAGCTTTCTTT. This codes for CSVRSRGGAGVNTEAFF. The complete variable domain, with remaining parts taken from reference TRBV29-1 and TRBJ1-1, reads SAVISQKPSRDICQRGTSLTIQCQVDSQVTMMFWYRQQPGQSLTLIATANQGSEATYESGFVIDKFPISRPNLTFSTLTVSNMSPEDSSIYLCSVRSRGGAGVNTEAFFGQGTRLTVV.

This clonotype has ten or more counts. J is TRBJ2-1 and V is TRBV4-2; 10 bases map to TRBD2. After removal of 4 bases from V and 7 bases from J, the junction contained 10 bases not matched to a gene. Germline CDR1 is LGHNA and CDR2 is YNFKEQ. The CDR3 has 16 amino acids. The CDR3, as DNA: TGTGCCAGCAGCCGAAGAGCGGGAGGGCCGGGAAATGAGCAGTTCTTC. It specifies CASSRRAGGPGNEQFF.

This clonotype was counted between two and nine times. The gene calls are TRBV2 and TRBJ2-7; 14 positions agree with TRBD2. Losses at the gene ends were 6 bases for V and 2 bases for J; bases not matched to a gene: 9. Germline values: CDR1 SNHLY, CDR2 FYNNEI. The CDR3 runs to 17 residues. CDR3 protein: CASRRLGGLAGAYEQYF. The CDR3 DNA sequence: TGTGCCAGCAGGAGATTGGGGGGACTAGCGGGAGCCTACGAGCAGTACTTC.

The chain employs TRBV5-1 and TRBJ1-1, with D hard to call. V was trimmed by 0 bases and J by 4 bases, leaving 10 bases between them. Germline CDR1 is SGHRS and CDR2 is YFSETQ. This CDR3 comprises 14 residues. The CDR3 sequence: CASSLAPGGTEAFF. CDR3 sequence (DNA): TGCGCCAGCAGCTTGGCCCCCGGCGGCACTGAAGCTTTCTTT.

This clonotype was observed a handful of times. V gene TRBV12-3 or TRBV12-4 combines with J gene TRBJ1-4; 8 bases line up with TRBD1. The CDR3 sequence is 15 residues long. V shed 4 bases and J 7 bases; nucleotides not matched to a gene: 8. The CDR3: CASSSARTGSEKLFF. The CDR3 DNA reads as TGTGCCAGCAGTTCAGCGCGGACAGGGAGTGAAAAACTGTTTTTT.

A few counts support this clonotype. The CDR3 nucleotides are TGCAGTGCTAGAGCGTCTAGCGGGGGGTACAATGAGCAGTTCTTC. As protein: CSARASSGGYNEQFF. The J gene is TRBJ2-1, the V gene TRBV20-1; 11 bases agree with TRBD2. This CDR3 has 15 residues. Looked up from germline, CDR1 is DFQATT and CDR2 is SNEGSKA (reference sequence). With 1 base clipped from V and 4 bases from J, the junction kept 3 bases outside the gene matches.

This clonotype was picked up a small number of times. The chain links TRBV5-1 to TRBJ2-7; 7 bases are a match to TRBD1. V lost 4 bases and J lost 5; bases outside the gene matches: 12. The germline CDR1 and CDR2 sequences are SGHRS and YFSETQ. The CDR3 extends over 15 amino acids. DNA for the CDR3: TGCGCCAGCAGCCTCTTGACAGGGCGAGTCCACGAGCAGTACTTC. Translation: CASSLLTGRVHEQYF.

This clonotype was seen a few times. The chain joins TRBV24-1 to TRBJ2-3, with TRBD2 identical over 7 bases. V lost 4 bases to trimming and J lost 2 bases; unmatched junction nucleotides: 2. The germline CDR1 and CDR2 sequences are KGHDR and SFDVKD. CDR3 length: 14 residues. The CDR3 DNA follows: TGTGCCACCAGTGAGGCGGGAGCCACAGATACGCAGTATTTT. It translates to CATSEAGATDTQYF.

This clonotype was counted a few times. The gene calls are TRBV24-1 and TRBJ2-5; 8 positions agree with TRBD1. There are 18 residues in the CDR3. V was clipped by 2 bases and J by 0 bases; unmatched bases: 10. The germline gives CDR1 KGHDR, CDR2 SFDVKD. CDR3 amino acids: CATSDSYGTGLHQETQYF. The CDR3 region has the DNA TGTGCCACCAGTGATTCTTATGGGACAGGTCTACACCAAGAGACCCAGTACTTC.

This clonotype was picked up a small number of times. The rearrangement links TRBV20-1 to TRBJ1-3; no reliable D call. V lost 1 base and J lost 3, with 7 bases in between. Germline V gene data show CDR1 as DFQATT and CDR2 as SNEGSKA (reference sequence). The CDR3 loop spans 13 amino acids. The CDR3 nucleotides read TGCAGTGCTAGAGGGCACGGTGGAAACACCATATATTTT. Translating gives CSARGHGGNTIYF.

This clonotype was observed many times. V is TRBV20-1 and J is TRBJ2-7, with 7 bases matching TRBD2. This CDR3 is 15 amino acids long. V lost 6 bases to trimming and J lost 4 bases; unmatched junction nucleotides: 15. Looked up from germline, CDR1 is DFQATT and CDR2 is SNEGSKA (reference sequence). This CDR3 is CSASPGLVKGYEQYF. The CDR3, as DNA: TGCAGTGCCTCCCCTGGACTAGTCAAGGGGTACGAGCAGTACTTC.

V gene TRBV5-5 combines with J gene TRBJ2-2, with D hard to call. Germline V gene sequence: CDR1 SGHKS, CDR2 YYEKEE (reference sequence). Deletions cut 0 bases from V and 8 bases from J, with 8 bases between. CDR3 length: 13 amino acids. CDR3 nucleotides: TGTGCCAGCAGCTTGGGATTTGAAGGGGAGCTGTTTTTT. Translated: CASSLGFEGELFF.

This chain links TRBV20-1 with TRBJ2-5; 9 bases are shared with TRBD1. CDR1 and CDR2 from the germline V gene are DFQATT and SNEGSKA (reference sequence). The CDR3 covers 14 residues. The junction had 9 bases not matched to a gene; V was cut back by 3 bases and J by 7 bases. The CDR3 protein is CSASPPGQGGTQYF. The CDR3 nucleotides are TGCAGTGCTAGTCCTCCGGGACAGGGAGGGACCCAGTACTTC.

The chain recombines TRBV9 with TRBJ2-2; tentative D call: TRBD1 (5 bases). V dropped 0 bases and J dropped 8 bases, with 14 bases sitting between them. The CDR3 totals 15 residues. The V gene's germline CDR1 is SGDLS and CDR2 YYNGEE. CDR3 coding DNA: TGTGCCAGCAGCGTAGGTCACCAGGGCGTTGGGGAGCTGTTTTTT. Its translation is CASSVGHQGVGELFF.

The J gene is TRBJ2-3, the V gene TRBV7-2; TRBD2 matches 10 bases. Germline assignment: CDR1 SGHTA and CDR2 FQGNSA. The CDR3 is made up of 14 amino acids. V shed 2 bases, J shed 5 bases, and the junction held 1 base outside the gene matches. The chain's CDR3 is CASSLQRGGDTQYF. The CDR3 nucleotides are TGTGCCAGCAGCTTACAGCGGGGGGGAGATACGCAGTATTTT.

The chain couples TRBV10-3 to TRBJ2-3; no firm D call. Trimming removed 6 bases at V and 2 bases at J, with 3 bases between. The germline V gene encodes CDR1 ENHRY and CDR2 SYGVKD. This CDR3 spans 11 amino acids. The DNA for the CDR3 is TGTGCCATCAGAACCACAGATACGCAGTATTTT. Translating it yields CAIRTTDTQYF.